These 4 T cell receptor beta chains were sequenced from one sample in a study of T cells expressing NK-cell markers. TCRdb reprocessed the 5' RACE reads; each CDR3 protein has one entry and no DNA is given. The sample shows roughly 160,000 distinct CDR3 sequences, and over 20% sits with its ten largest clones. Sequencing input: blood T cells: a sorted CD56 or NKG2C T cell subset, CD4+ or CD8+ T cells, or bulk PBMC T cells (not recorded which). These receptors originate from a man aged 18 to 69 in good health.

The V call is TRBV20-1, the J call TRBJ2-1; the D call from TCRdb, TRBD2, cannot be confirmed without DNA. The CDR3 is 15 residues long. Germline CDR1 DFQATT, CDR2 SNEGSKA (reference sequence). This CDR3 reads CSAREGLGYSNEQFF.

This chain uses TRBV11-2 with TRBJ1-3. Germline V gives CDR1 SGHAT, CDR2 FQNNGV. This CDR3 spans 15 amino acids. The CDR3 loop reads CASSRSGLDGNTIYF.

The J gene is TRBJ2-2, the V gene TRBV5-1; TCRdb selects TRBD1, and the lack of DNA leaves this call unchecked. Germline values: CDR1 SGHRS, CDR2 YFSETQ. CDR3 length: 17 residues. CDR3 amino acids: CASSLHGPIPNTGELFF.

The V call is TRBV2, the J call TRBJ2-5; the D call of TRBD1 rests on TCRdb alone, since no DNA is present to check it. Germline CDR1 and CDR2: SNHLY and FYNNEI. CDR3 length: 14 residues. CDR3 loop: CASRRTGGFETQYF.